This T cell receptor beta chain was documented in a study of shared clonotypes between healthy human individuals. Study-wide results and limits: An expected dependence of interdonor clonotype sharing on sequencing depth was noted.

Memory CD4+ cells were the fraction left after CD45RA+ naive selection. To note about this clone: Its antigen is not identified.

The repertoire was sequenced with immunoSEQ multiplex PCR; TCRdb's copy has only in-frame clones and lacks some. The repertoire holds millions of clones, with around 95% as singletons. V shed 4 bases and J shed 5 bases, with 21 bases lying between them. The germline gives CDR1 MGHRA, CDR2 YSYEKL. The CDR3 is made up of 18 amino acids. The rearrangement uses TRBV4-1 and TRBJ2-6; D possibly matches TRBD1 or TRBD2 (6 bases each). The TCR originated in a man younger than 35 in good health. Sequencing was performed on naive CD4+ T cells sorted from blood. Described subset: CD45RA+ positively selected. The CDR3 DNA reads TGCGCCAGCAGCCGGGGGGCTAGAACCAAAAGTCGGGCCAACGTCCTGACTTTC. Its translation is CASSRGARTKSRANVLTF.